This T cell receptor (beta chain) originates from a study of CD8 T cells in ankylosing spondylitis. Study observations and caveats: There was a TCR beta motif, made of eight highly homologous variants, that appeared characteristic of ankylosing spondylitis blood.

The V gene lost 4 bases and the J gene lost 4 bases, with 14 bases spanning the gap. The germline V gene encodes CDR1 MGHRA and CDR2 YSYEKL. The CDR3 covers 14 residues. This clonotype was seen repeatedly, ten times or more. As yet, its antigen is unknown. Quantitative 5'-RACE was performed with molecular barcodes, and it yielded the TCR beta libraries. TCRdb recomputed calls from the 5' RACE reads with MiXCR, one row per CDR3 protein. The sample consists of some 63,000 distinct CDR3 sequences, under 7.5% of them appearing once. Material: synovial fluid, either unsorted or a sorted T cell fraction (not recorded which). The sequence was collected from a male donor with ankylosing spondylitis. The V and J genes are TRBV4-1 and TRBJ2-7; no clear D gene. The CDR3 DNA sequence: TGCGCCAGCAGCCGGGCCGGTCCCGGGTACGAGCAGTACTTC. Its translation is CASSRAGPGYEQYF.